These T cell receptor beta chains were read from a single sample in a study of T cell changes during pregnancy in multiple sclerosis. TCRdb's copy holds only in-frame clones and misses some; the assay was immunoSEQ multiplex PCR. Of 15,000 or so clones in the sample, roughly 81% were seen once. The material sequenced was CD8+ T cells from peripheral blood mononuclear cells, taken in the second trimester of pregnancy. Receptors originate from a female donor in good health, enrolled as a control in a pregnancy study. CDR3s include the opening cysteine and the closing phenylalanine or tryptophan. Each record gives: J gene, clone size, V gene, D gene, CDR3 DNA, CDR3 protein. A D gene is named only where the DNA matches it firmly. Clone sizes are given selectively: once, few, many, or a class where the clone is expanded.

J: TRBJ1-5
size: -
V: TRBV21-1
D: -
DNA: TGTGCCAGCAGATCGTCGGTTCATCAGCCCCAGCATTTT
CDR3: CASRSSVHQPQHF

J: TRBJ1-1
size: -
V: TRBV7-9
D: TRBD1
DNA: TGTGCCAGCAGCGACCGGGACAGGAACACTGAAGCTTTCTTT
CDR3: CASSDRDRNTEAFF

J: TRBJ1-2
size: -
V: TRBV4-3
D: TRBD1
DNA: TGCGCCAGCAGCCAAGTGGGACAGAAGACAAGGGGCTACACCTTC
CDR3: CASSQVGQKTRGYTF

J: TRBJ2-5
size: -
V: TRBV9
D: TRBD2
DNA: TGTGCCAGCAGCGTCGGAGCGGGGGGTGAAAGGAGGACCCAGTACTTC
CDR3: CASSVGAGGERRTQYF

J: TRBJ1-6
size: -
V: TRBV27
D: -
DNA: TGTGCCAGCAGTTCTTTACAGAGCTCCTATAATTCACCCCTCCACTTT
CDR3: CASSSLQSSYNSPLHF

J: TRBJ2-1
size: once
V: TRBV10-3
D: -
DNA: TGTGCCATCAGTGAGACAGATTACAATGAGCAGTTCTTC
CDR3: CAISETDYNEQFF

J: TRBJ2-7
size: -
V: TRBV27
D: -
DNA: TGTGCCAGCAGGGGCGGGTACGAGCAGTACTTC
CDR3: CASRGGYEQYF

J: TRBJ2-1
size: -
V: TRBV2
D: -
DNA: TGTGCCAGCTTTCGGGGGGCGAACAATGAGCAGTTCTTC
CDR3: CASFRGANNEQFF

J: TRBJ2-1
size: -
V: TRBV7-8
D: -
DNA: TGTGCCAGCAGCTCCCGGAGCTCCTACAATGAGCAGTTCTTC
CDR3: CASSSRSSYNEQFF

J: TRBJ1-2
size: few
V: TRBV6-6
D: TRBD1
DNA: TGTGCCAGCAGTTCCACCGGAGGGGGCGAGAATGGCTACACCTTC
CDR3: CASSSTGGGENGYTF

J: TRBJ1-5
size: -
V: TRBV28
D: -
DNA: TGTGCCTGTTCGGGGGGAAATCAGCCCCAGCATTTT
CDR3: CACSGGNQPQHF

J: TRBJ2-5
size: -
V: TRBV10-3
D: -
DNA: TGTGCCATCAGTGATGGGGGCCTCGTCCAAGAGACCCAGTACTTC
CDR3: CAISDGGLVQETQYF

J: TRBJ1-6
size: -
V: TRBV4-2
D: TRBD1
DNA: TGTGCCAGCAGCCAAGAGGGGACAGGGTTCCATATTGATTCACCCCTCCACTTT
CDR3: CASSQEGTGFHIDSPLHF

J: TRBJ1-1
size: -
V: TRBV19
D: TRBD1
DNA: TGTGCCAGTACCCCCTCGACAGGGTCATGGAACACTGAAGCTTTCTTT
CDR3: CASTPSTGSWNTEAFF

J: TRBJ1-2
size: -
V: TRBV15
D: -
DNA: TGTGCCACGCGCCTTGGGGGGGATCCCTATGGCTACACCTTC
CDR3: CATRLGGDPYGYTF

J: TRBJ2-2
size: once
V: TRBV15
D: -
DNA: TGTGCCACCAGCGGAAGGGGTACCGGGGAGCTGTTTTTT
CDR3: CATSGRGTGELFF

J: TRBJ1-6
size: few
V: TRBV27
D: -
DNA: TGTGCCAGCAAAGAGAGCTCCTATAATTCACCCCTCCACTTT
CDR3: CASKESSYNSPLHF

J: TRBJ1-5
size: few
V: TRBV6-1
D: -
DNA: TGTGCCAGCAGTGAATCGGTAGGGGCCCATCAGCCCCAGCATTTT
CDR3: CASSESVGAHQPQHF

J: TRBJ2-7
size: -
V: TRBV27
D: -
DNA: TGTGCCAGCAGTTTGGCGACAGGCTACGAGCAGTACTTC
CDR3: CASSLATGYEQYF

J: TRBJ2-1
size: -
V: TRBV19
D: TRBD1
DNA: TGTGCCAGTAGTATATACTGGACAGGCTCCTACAATGAGCAGTTCTTC
CDR3: CASSIYWTGSYNEQFF

J: TRBJ1-5
size: once
V: TRBV27
D: TRBD1
DNA: TGTGCCAGCAGTCCAAGTCCCCCGACAGGGCGCAATCAGCCCCAGCATTTT
CDR3: CASSPSPPTGRNQPQHF

J: TRBJ1-1
size: -
V: TRBV5-7
D: -
DNA: TGTGCCAGCAGCCCCGGAGTGAACACTGAAGCTTTCTTT
CDR3: CASSPGVNTEAFF

J: TRBJ1-2
size: -
V: TRBV7-9
D: TRBD1
DNA: TGTGCCAGCAGCTTAGGGACAGGGTATGGCTACACCTTC
CDR3: CASSLGTGYGYTF

J: TRBJ1-1
size: -
V: TRBV6-5
D: -
DNA: TGTGCCAGCAGTTACCACAGGGCGGTCAACACTGAAGCTTTCTTT
CDR3: CASSYHRAVNTEAFF

J: TRBJ2-2
size: -
V: TRBV29-1
D: TRBD2
DNA: TGCAGCGTTGATTTAGGGACTAGCGGGGGGCGGGAGCTGTTTTTT
CDR3: CSVDLGTSGGRELFF

J: TRBJ2-7
size: -
V: TRBV5-6
D: TRBD1
DNA: TGTGCCAGCAGCTGGGACAGGGGGGTCGAGCAGTACTTC
CDR3: CASSWDRGVEQYF

J: TRBJ1-5
size: -
V: TRBV11-2
D: -
DNA: TGTGCCAGCAGCCGGAGCGGTGTGGGCAATCAGCCCCAGCATTTT
CDR3: CASSRSGVGNQPQHF

J: TRBJ2-5
size: -
V: TRBV5-1
D: TRBD2
DNA: TGCGCCAGCAGCATACTAGCGGGGGATGGGGAGACCCAGTACTTC
CDR3: CASSILAGDGETQYF

J: TRBJ2-1
size: -
V: TRBV28
D: -
DNA: TGTGCCAGCAGTTTATGGGAAGGGGGAGGACAGGACGAGCAGTTCTTC
CDR3: CASSLWEGGGQDEQFF